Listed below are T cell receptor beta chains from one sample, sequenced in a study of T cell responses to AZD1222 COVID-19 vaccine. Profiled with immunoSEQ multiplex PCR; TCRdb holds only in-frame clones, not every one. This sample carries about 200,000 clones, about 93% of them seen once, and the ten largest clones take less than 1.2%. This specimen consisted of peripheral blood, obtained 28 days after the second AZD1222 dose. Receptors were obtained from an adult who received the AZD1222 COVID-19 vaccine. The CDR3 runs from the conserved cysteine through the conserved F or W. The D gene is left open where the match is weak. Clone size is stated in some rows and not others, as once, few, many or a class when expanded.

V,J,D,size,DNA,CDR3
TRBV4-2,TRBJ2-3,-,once,TGTGCCAGCAGCCAAGACAGGGGGGCCCCCACAGATACGCAGTATTTT,CASSQDRGAPTDTQYF
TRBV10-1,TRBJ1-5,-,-,TGCGCCACCACGTGGACCTATAGCAATCAGCCCCAGCATTTT,CATTWTYSNQPQHF
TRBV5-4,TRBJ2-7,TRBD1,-,TGTGCCAGCAGCAGGCCCCCGGGACAGGGTTCCTACGAGCAGTACTTC,CASSRPPGQGSYEQYF
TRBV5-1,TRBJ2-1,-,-,TGCGCCAGCAGCTTGGTCGCTGCTTTATCGACCGGAAATGAGCAGTTCTTC,CASSLVAALSTGNEQFF
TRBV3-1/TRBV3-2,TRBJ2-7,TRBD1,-,TGTGCCAGCAGCGCGGGGGACAGGGGCCTTTACGAGCAGTACTTC,CASSAGDRGLYEQYF
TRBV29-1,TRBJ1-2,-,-,TGCAGCGTTGTAGGGGATCCTAACTATGGCTACACCTTC,CSVVGDPNYGYTF
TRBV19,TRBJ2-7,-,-,TGTGCCAGTACCCCTAACCATGGCAGGGCTCCCTACGAGCAGTACTTC,CASTPNHGRAPYEQYF
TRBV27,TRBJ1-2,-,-,TGTGCCAGCAGGGTAGGGGACTATGGCTACACCTTC,CASRVGDYGYTF
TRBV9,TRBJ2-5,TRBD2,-,TGTGCCAGCAGCGTTACTAGCGGGGGTGCGGAGACCCAGTACTTC,CASSVTSGGAETQYF
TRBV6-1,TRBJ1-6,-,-,TGTGCCAGCAGTGTTTTAGGGAGCTCCTATAATTCACCCCTCCACTTT,CASSVLGSSYNSPLHF
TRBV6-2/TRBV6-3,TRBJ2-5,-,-,TGTGCCAGCAGTTACTCGACGGTTAGTTTGGAGACCCAGTACTTC,CASSYSTVSLETQYF
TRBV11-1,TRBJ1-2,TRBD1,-,TGTGCCAGCAGCTTATCCACAGGGGGTAACTATGGCTACACCTTC,CASSLSTGGNYGYTF
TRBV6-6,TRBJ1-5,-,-,TGTGCCAGCAGTTACTCCGTCGAGCCCCAGCATTTT,CASSYSVEPQHF
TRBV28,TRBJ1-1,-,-,TGTGCCAGCACTATACAGGAGAACACTGAAGCTTTCTTT,CASTIQENTEAFF
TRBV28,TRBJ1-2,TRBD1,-,TGTGCCAGCAGGAAAACTAACACCGGGACAGGAGAATACACCTTC,CASRKTNTGTGEYTF
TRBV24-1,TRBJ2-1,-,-,TGTGCCACCAGTGATTTGCCGACAGGAGGGGATGAGCAGTTCTTC,CATSDLPTGGDEQFF
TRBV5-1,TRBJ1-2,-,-,TGCGCCAGCAGCCCCCAGGGGCCCGGGTCCTATGGCTACACCTTC,CASSPQGPGSYGYTF
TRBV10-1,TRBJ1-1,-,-,TGCGCCAGCAGAGCGAGAGTCTTGAACACTGAAGCTTTCTTT,CASRARVLNTEAFF
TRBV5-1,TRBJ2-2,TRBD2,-,TGCGCCAGCAGCTTGGCTACTAGCGGGGGGCCTGGGCGTGTGCTGTTTTTT,CASSLATSGGPGRVLFF
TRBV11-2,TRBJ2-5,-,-,TGTGCCAGCAGCGTGGTCACGGGGGCGAAAGAGACCCAGTACTTC,CASSVVTGAKETQYF
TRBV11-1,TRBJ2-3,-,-,TGTGCCAGCAGCTTAGAGGTAGCGCACACAGATACGCAGTATTTT,CASSLEVAHTDTQYF
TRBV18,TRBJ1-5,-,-,TGTGCCAGCTCTAACAATCAGGGAAGCAATCAGCCCCAGCATTTT,CASSNNQGSNQPQHF
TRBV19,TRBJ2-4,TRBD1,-,TGTGCCAGTAGTCCAGGACAGGGGACCGGGATTCAGTACTTC,CASSPGQGTGIQYF
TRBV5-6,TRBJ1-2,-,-,TGTGCCACAAATCGGGTAAAGGACTATGGCTACACCTTC,CATNRVKDYGYTF
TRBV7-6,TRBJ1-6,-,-,TGTGCCAGCAGGCAGGGTAATAATTCACCCCTCCACTTT,CASRQGNNSPLHF
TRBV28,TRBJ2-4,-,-,TGTGCCAGCGGCTACTTCCAAAACATTCAGTACTTC,CASGYFQNIQYF
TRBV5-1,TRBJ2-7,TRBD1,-,TGCGCCAGCAGCCTTCAGTCGGGACAGCAAAATTCCTACGAGCAGTACTTC,CASSLQSGQQNSYEQYF